This T cell receptor beta chain was observed in a study of shared clonotypes between healthy human individuals (dated by TCRdb to the early 2020s). Study-wide context: The cohort included three men and a couple of women between 18 and 49 years of age. Per donor, three plates each were used for CD4 naive and CD4 memory, two for CD8 naive, and one for CD8 memory. The study deeply sequenced blood TCR repertoires of about 5 healthy adults to estimate repertoire size and the extent of clonotype sharing between individuals. To increase sequencing depth and limit assay-specific biases, different laboratories used diverse techniques to prepare libraries and sequence TCR repertoires. Between about 0.9 and 8.9 billion PBMCs per donor were obtained by leukapheresis. What the work shows at the level of the full study, not this receptor alone: Compared with non-shared clonotypes, clonotypes shared by all four sorted-subset donors had higher generation probabilities. Larger estimated clonotype richness was generally found for naive subsets than for memory subsets. Incomplete sequencing was indicated by rarefaction of sorted-subset datasets, despite the large sequencing depth. Pairwise subsampling led to the expectation that sequencing depth would affect the degree of clonotype sharing among donors. Sampling was limited to blood, and TCR repertoires in tissue likely differ from TCR repertoires in blood. Across a few donors, approximately 5% of naive CD4, 3% to 4% of naive CD8, about 2.3% of memory CD4, and 0.4% to 0.45% of memory CD8 clonotypes were shared. Because the study included a small number of donors, the genetic and exposure-history diversity represented was limited.

The CDR3, from cysteine to phenylalanine, totals 13 residues. The DNA shown is the 39-base CDR3, in frame from base 1. The germline V gene provides CDR1 ENHRY and CDR2 SYGVKD. V is shortened by 3 bases, J by 5 bases, and the region joining them spans 11 bases. For this clone: Its antigen remains unidentified. No per-base quality is available; no much larger clone lies one base away.

TCR CDR3 regions were amplified from genomic DNA by multiplex PCR using the deep immunoSEQ assay. For each cell subset, the extracted genomic DNA was distributed evenly across all wells of several immunoSEQ 96-well plates, and each plate served as one replicate. For sorted subsets, around 200 ng genomic DNA, equal to tens of thousands of T cell genomes, was loaded into each replicate PCR. Purified libraries were measured with a Qubit 3.0 fluorometer, size-checked on a Bioanalyzer 2100, and measured again with the KAPA Library Quantification kit. Every immunoSEQ 96-well plate was sequenced on a separate single-read 150-cycle Illumina NextSeq 550 flow cell. In the source study's methods: Because the immunoSEQ output included only junctional sequences and no quality scores, the filtering could not be the same as the filtering used for full-length reads. To assign V/J genes and CDR3, sequences were annotated against IMGT germline references using PyIR, a Python wrapper for IgBLAST v1.9. Reads were filtered out if the reads had weak V/J assignments (E-value above 1e-6), no CDR3, stop codons, out-of-frame junctions, or ambiguous translated residues. V3J clonotypes were defined by identical inferred V gene, J gene, and CDR3 amino acid sequence. Percentage overlap between repertoires was computed as shared unique clonotypes divided by the size of the smaller repertoire. RTK rarefaction, the Chao1 estimator, and Recon v2.1 estimates of unobserved clonotypes were used to assess repertoire richness. Generation probabilities for all TCRbeta clonotypes obtained by the gDNA method from a handful of donors were computed using OLGA. TCRdb's version of the immuneACCESS table is confined to in-frame rearrangements and falls short of the full clone set. An unresolved V gene accounts for under half of the shortfall where checked; the remainder is of unknown origin. V, J and clone size were drawn from that table, and D and trimming were deduced from the DNA. The sample table holds about 2.3 million clones, of which approximately 93% were seen once. The ten largest clones represent under 0.45% of the sample.

The donors were healthy, HIV-negative adults who had no recently reported acute infections or vaccinations. Only Caucasian adults living in Nashville, Tennessee, USA were represented among the donors. Magnetic negative selection was used to enrich CD4+ T cells, after which naive cells were positively selected on CD45RA and the negative fraction became the memory subset. Blood was obtained by leukapheresis, after which PBMCs were separated by Ficoll-Histopaque density gradient centrifugation and cryopreserved in liquid nitrogen vapor phase. Analytical flow cytometry was used to check the purity and quantity of every magnetically sorted T cell population. From each sorted fraction, genomic DNA was isolated and quantified by UV absorbance on a Nanodrop 2000c.

In this chain, TRBV10-3 is recombined with TRBJ2-7; the D gene lacks a confident call. This receptor was identified in a man aged 18 to 35 in good health. Some clones in this sample may be carry-over from other donors' samples. The specimen sequenced was naive CD4+ T cells from PBMCs. In light of the paper, this sample's cell subset or site label describes: CD45RA+ positively selected. The nucleotides read TGTGCCATCAGTGAAGTTCCCCGCGACGAGCAGTACTTC. Translated, this gives CAISEVPRDEQYF.